This is a list of T cell receptor beta chains from one sample in a study of T cell responses to AZD1222 COVID-19 vaccine. The assay was immunoSEQ multiplex PCR, and TCRdb's table has in-frame clones only and misses some. The data contain 90,000 to 120,000 clones, about 90% of them singletons. The source was peripheral blood, collected on day 0 of AZD1222 vaccination. The receptors were sampled from an adult in good health. Both conserved end residues are part of each CDR3. A D gene is named only where the DNA matches it firmly. Where a row states a size, it is once, few, many or the class of an expanded clone; other rows omit it.

abundance | j_gene | v_gene | d_gene | CDR3aa | CDR3nt
. | TRBJ2-1 | TRBV10-3 | . | CAISDGVAAHEQFF | TGTGCCATCAGTGATGGGGTAGCGGCCCATGAGCAGTTCTTC
. | TRBJ1-5 | TRBV28 | TRBD1 | CASSLTGGRQPQHF | TGTGCCAGCAGTCTGACAGGGGGCCGGCAGCCCCAGCATTTT
few | TRBJ1-2 | TRBV7-2 | . | CASSFGVDYGYTF | TGTGCCAGCAGCTTCGGAGTGGACTATGGCTACACCTTC
once | TRBJ1-3 | TRBV10-3 | . | CAISASDSSGNTIYF | TGTGCCATCAGTGCCTCGGACAGCTCTGGAAACACCATATATTTT
. | TRBJ1-1 | TRBV18 | TRBD1 | CASSGTGEAFF | TGTGCCAGCTCGGGGACAGGGGAAGCTTTCTTT
. | TRBJ2-7 | TRBV7-8 | . | CASNQGHYEQYF | TGTGCCAGCAATCAGGGGCACTACGAGCAGTACTTC
. | TRBJ2-7 | TRBV7-9 | TRBD2 | CASSFAGGTYEQYF | TGTGCCAGCAGCTTCGCGGGAGGGACCTACGAGCAGTACTTC
few | TRBJ2-1 | TRBV6-2/TRBV6-3 | TRBD2 | CASSFLAGGQYNEQFF | TGTGCCAGCAGTTTCTTGGCGGGAGGGCAATACAATGAGCAGTTCTTC
once | TRBJ2-2 | TRBV10-3 | . | CATRPGEGGTGELFF | TGTGCCACTCGCCCGGGGGAGGGGGGCACCGGGGAGCTGTTTTTT
. | TRBJ2-1 | TRBV28 | . | CASTSRPGGNNEQFF | TGTGCCAGCACCAGTAGACCCGGAGGAAACAATGAGCAGTTCTTC
. | TRBJ1-2 | TRBV19 | . | CASSTRDNANYGYTF | TGTGCCAGTAGTACCCGGGACAACGCTAACTATGGCTACACCTTC
. | TRBJ2-1 | TRBV25-1 | . | CASSEFQTGSYNEQFF | TGTGCCAGCAGTGAATTTCAGACTGGCTCCTACAATGAGCAGTTCTTC
. | TRBJ2-2 | TRBV25-1 | . | CASSARAGEQINTGELFF | TGTGCCAGCAGTGCAAGAGCGGGTGAACAAATTAACACCGGGGAGCTGTTTTTT
. | TRBJ1-5 | TRBV2 | . | CASSESGRAIRQPQHF | TGTGCCAGCAGTGAAAGCGGCAGGGCGATAAGGCAGCCCCAGCATTTT
. | TRBJ2-3 | TRBV12-3/TRBV12-4 | . | CASSLAGTDTQYF | TGTGCCAGCAGTTTAGCGGGCACAGATACGCAGTATTTT
few | TRBJ2-1 | TRBV5-1 | . | CASSLGLVGNHQFF | TGCGCCAGCAGCTTGGGACTAGTAGGAAACCACCAGTTCTTC
. | TRBJ2-1 | TRBV6-5 | . | CASRHTRYNEQFF | TGTGCCAGCAGGCACACTAGATACAATGAGCAGTTCTTC
. | TRBJ1-6 | TRBV27 | . | CASSPGTSRSSYNSPLHF | TGTGCCAGCAGTCCAGGGACGTCCAGGAGCTCCTATAATTCACCCCTCCACTTT
. | TRBJ2-7 | TRBV6-2/TRBV6-3 | . | CASSHPTGHYEQYF | TGTGCCAGCAGTCACCCTACAGGGCACTACGAGCAGTACTTC
. | TRBJ2-1 | TRBV7-2 | . | CASSFYDEQFF | TGTGCCAGCAGCTTCTACGATGAGCAGTTCTTC
. | TRBJ1-6 | TRBV20-1 | . | CSASSGDANSPLHF | TGCAGTGCTAGTTCCGGGGACGCTAATTCACCCCTCCACTTT
. | TRBJ2-7 | TRBV5-5 | TRBD1 | CASSPGQGVYEQYF | TGTGCCAGCAGCCCCGGACAGGGGGTATACGAGCAGTACTTC
. | TRBJ2-7 | TRBV14 | . | CASSQVGYEQYF | TGTGCCAGCAGCCAAGTGGGCTACGAGCAGTACTTC